The T cell receptor (beta chain) under discussion was sequenced for a study of blood T cell repertoires in COVID-19. Whole-study context: The study drew acute and convalescent COVID-19 samples from the United States, Italy and Spain. PBMCs, B-cell-depleted T cells, or T cells were the source of the cDNA or gDNA that made up the material.

V was clipped by 0 bases and J by 0 bases, with 14 bases between them. In germline, CDR1 is SGDLS, CDR2 YYNGEE. The CDR3 runs to 17 residues. Source study methods: Using reference gene primer amplification, nucleated cell counts were estimated. Method: immunoSEQ multiplex PCR; TCRdb's copy keeps in-frame clones and lacks some. Clone size and V and J calls were adopted from that table, with D and trimming inferred from the DNA. The table lists about 100,000 clones, approximately 90% of them singletons. The sequencing input was peripheral blood. V gene TRBV9 combines with J gene TRBJ2-3; tentative D call: TRBD2 (6 bases). This sequence originates from a man aged 50-60 years with active COVID-19. CDR3 sequence (DNA): TGTGCCAGCAGCGTAGGAGTGTCGGAGGGGAGCACAGATACGCAGTATTTT. Translation gives CASSVGVSEGSTDTQYF.